This is a list of T cell receptor beta chains from one sample in a study of cytomegalovirus exposure and HLA in healthy donors. Here immunoSEQ multiplex PCR was the method, and the copy in TCRdb shows in-frame clones only, minus some. The sample shows more than 80,000 clones, under 85% of them seen only once. The sequencing sample was made of PBMCs. These receptors originate from a woman in her thirties or forties in good health and CMV-seropositive. Both conserved end residues are part of each CDR3. D genes are given only for firm matches. Clone size is shown for a subset of rows, as once, few, many or a class of expanded clone.

j_call: TRBJ2-2; d_call: TRBD2; clone_size: NA; v_call: TRBV2; cdr3_aa: CASSELAGLLNTGELFF; cdr3_nt: TGTGCCAGCAGTGAACTAGCGGGACTCCTGAACACCGGGGAGCTGTTTTTT
j_call: TRBJ2-1; d_call: TRBD2; clone_size: NA; v_call: TRBV6-4; cdr3_aa: CASAVAGDWGTSVYEQFF; cdr3_nt: TGTGCCAGCGCGGTCGCAGGGGATTGGGGGACTAGCGTCTATGAGCAGTTCTTC
j_call: TRBJ2-3; d_call: TRBD2; clone_size: NA; v_call: TRBV27; cdr3_aa: CASRRAGTSTDTQYF; cdr3_nt: TGTGCCAGCAGGCGAGCGGGAACTAGCACAGATACGCAGTATTTT
j_call: TRBJ1-5; d_call: NA; clone_size: once; v_call: TRBV21-1; cdr3_aa: CASTLCGHINQPQHF; cdr3_nt: TGTGCCAGCACCTTATGCGGACATATCAATCAGCCCCAGCATTTT
j_call: TRBJ2-2; d_call: TRBD1; clone_size: NA; v_call: TRBV6-1; cdr3_aa: CASDLGTGTGELFF; cdr3_nt: TGTGCCAGCGATCTTGGGACAGGGACCGGGGAGCTGTTTTTT
j_call: TRBJ2-5; d_call: TRBD1; clone_size: NA; v_call: TRBV6-6; cdr3_aa: CASSWDSQETQYF; cdr3_nt: TGTGCCAGCAGTTGGGACAGCCAAGAGACCCAGTACTTC
j_call: TRBJ1-5; d_call: TRBD1; clone_size: NA; v_call: TRBV9; cdr3_aa: CASSVGDRVDSNQPQHF; cdr3_nt: TGTGCCAGCAGCGTTGGCGACAGGGTTGATAGCAATCAGCCCCAGCATTTT
j_call: TRBJ2-5; d_call: TRBD2; clone_size: NA; v_call: TRBV4-1; cdr3_aa: CASSQEGWTSGRAGETQYF; cdr3_nt: TGCGCCAGCAGCCAAGAAGGTTGGACTAGCGGGAGGGCCGGGGAGACCCAGTACTTC
j_call: TRBJ2-1; d_call: TRBD2; clone_size: few; v_call: TRBV5-1; cdr3_aa: CASSLPGTSGYNEQFF; cdr3_nt: TGCGCCAGCAGCTTGCCCGGGACTAGCGGATACAATGAGCAGTTCTTC
j_call: TRBJ2-7; d_call: TRBD2; clone_size: NA; v_call: TRBV6-6; cdr3_aa: CASSYGLAGFYEQYF; cdr3_nt: TGTGCCAGCAGTTACGGGCTAGCGGGATTCTACGAGCAGTACTTC
j_call: TRBJ2-3; d_call: TRBD2; clone_size: NA; v_call: TRBV4-1; cdr3_aa: CASSRGLAGVPDTQYF; cdr3_nt: TGCGCCAGCAGCCGCGGACTAGCGGGAGTCCCAGATACGCAGTATTTT
j_call: TRBJ2-2; d_call: NA; clone_size: many; v_call: TRBV6-4; cdr3_aa: CASSEGVETGELFF; cdr3_nt: TGTGCCAGCAGCGAGGGAGTGGAGACCGGGGAGCTGTTTTTT
j_call: TRBJ2-5; d_call: NA; clone_size: once; v_call: TRBV7-9; cdr3_aa: CASSPRGHWQETQYF; cdr3_nt: TGTGCCAGCAGCCCTAGGGGACACTGGCAAGAGACCCAGTACTTC